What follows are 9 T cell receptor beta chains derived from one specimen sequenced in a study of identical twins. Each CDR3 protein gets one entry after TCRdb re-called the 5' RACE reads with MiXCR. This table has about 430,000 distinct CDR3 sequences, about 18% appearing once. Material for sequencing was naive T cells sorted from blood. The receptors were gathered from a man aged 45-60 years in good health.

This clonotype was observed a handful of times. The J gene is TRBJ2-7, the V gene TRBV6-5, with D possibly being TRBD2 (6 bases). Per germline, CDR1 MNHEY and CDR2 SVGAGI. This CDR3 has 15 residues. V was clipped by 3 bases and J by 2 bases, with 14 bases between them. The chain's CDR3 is CASSYPGSGAYEQYF. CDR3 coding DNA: TGTGCCAGCAGTTATCCCGGGAGTGGTGCCTACGAGCAGTACTTC.

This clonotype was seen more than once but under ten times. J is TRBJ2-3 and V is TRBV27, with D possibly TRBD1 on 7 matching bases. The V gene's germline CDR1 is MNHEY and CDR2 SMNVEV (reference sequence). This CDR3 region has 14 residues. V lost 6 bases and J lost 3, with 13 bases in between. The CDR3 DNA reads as TGTGCCAGCAGGCTACAGGGGAGGACAGATACGCAGTATTTT. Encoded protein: CASRLQGRTDTQYF.

The CDR3 spells CASSPRRDRQYEQYF. CDR3 bases: TGTGCCAGCAGCCCCAGACGGGACAGACAATACGAGCAGTACTTC. The chain is built from TRBV5-4 and TRBJ2-7, with 7 positions matching TRBD1. V lost 4 bases and J lost 4; bases outside the gene matches: 11. Looked up from germline, CDR1 is SGHNT and CDR2 is YYREEE (reference sequence). This CDR3 has 15 amino acids. Full variable domain (missing parts from reference TRBV5-4 and TRBJ2-7): ETGVTQSPTHLIKTRGQQVTLRCSSQSGHNTVSWYQQALGQGPQFIFQYYREEENGRGNFPPRFSGLQFPNYSSELNVNALELDDSALYLCASSPRRDRQYEQYFGPGTRLTVT.

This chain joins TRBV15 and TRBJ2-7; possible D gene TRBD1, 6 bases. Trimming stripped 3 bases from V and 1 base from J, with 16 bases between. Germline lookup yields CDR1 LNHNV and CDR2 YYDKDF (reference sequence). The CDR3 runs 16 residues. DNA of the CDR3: TGTGCCACCAGCAGGCTGGACCAGGGGTTATCCTACGAGCAGTACTTC. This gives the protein CATSRLDQGLSYEQYF. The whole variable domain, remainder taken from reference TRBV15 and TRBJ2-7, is DAMVIQNPRYQVTQFGKPVTLSCSQTLNHNVMYWYQQKSSQAPKLLFHYYDKDFNNEADTPDNFQSRRPNTSFCFLDIRSPGLGDTAMYLCATSRLDQGLSYEQYFGPGTRLTVT.

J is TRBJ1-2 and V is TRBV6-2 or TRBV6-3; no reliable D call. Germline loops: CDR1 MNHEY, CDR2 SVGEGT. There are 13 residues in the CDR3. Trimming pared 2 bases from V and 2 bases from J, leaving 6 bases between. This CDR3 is CASSYVQNYGYTF. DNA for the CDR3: TGTGCCAGCAGTTACGTACAGAACTATGGCTACACCTTC.

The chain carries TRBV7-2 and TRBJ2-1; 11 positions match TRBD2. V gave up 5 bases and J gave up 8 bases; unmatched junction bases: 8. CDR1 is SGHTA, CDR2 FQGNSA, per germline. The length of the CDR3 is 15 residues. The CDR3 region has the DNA TGTGCCAGCAGCATTAGCGGGAGGGCCTCCCATGAGCAGTTCTTC. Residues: CASSISGRASHEQFF.

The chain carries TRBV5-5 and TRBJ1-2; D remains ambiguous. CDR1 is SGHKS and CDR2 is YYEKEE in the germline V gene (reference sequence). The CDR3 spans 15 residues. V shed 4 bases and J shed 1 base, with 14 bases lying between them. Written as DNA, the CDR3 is TGTGCCAGCAGCAACTCCGGGAAGTTTAACTATGGCTACACCTTC. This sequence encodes CASSNSGKFNYGYTF.

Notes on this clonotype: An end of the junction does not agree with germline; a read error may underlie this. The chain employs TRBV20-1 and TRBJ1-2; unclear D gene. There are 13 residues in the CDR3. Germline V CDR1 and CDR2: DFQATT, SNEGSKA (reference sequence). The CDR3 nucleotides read TGCAGTGCCAGAGGGCCTGCCCACGGGGGCTACACCTTC. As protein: CSARGPAHGGYTF.

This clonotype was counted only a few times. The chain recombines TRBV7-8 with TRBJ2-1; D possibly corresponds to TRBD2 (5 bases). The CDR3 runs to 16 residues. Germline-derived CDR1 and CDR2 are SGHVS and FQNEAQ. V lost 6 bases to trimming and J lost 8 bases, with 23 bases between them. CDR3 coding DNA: TGTGCCAGCAGTTCAATTACTAGTAACAGAGTCCATGAGCAGTTCTTC. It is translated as CASSSITSNRVHEQFF. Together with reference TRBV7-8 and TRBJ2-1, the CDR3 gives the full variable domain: GAGVSQSPRYKVAKRGQDVALRCDPISGHVSLFWYQQALGQGPEFLTYFQNEAQLDKSGLPSDRFFAERPEGSVSTLKIQRTQQEDSAVYLCASSSITSNRVHEQFFGPGTRLTVL.